This paragraph covers one TCR beta chain sequence. What it recognizes is unknown. Amplification of TCR beta CDR3 regions used RNA transcripts. First-round RT-PCR with HTBI primers preceded a second-round multiplex PCR. In TCRdb, the multiplex PCR reads were re-called with MiXCR into one record per CDR3 protein. The repertoire holds over a million distinct CDR3 sequences, with approximately 35% as singletons. This CDR3 has 12 amino acids. Germline V gene sequence: CDR1 SQVTM, CDR2 ANQGSEA. Trimming took 6 bases from V and 6 from J, leaving 14 bases between them. This sample is drawn from a study of Graves' ophthalmopathy and Graves' hyperthyroidism. Patients were left out if they had other autoimmune diseases, uncontrolled infections, pregnancy or lactation. Points from the study as a whole: In separating ophthalmopathy from stable hyperthyroidism, a 13-signature model achieved roughly 90% sensitivity and 70% to 83% specificity. The model predicted progression of ophthalmopathy with a sensitivity of around 70%, and its specificity was about 73%. Blood samples also showed most expanded thyroid clonotypes exceeding 0.001 frequency.

Sequenced material: peripheral blood or thyroid tissue (not recorded which). The sequence was collected from an adult man with Graves' hyperthyroidism. The chain joins TRBV29-1 to TRBJ1-1; TRBD1 is a possible D gene (6 bases). CDR3 DNA sequence: TGCAGCGTAAGGGGGTGGGACGCTGAAGCTTTCTTT. Translation: CSVRGWDAEAFF.